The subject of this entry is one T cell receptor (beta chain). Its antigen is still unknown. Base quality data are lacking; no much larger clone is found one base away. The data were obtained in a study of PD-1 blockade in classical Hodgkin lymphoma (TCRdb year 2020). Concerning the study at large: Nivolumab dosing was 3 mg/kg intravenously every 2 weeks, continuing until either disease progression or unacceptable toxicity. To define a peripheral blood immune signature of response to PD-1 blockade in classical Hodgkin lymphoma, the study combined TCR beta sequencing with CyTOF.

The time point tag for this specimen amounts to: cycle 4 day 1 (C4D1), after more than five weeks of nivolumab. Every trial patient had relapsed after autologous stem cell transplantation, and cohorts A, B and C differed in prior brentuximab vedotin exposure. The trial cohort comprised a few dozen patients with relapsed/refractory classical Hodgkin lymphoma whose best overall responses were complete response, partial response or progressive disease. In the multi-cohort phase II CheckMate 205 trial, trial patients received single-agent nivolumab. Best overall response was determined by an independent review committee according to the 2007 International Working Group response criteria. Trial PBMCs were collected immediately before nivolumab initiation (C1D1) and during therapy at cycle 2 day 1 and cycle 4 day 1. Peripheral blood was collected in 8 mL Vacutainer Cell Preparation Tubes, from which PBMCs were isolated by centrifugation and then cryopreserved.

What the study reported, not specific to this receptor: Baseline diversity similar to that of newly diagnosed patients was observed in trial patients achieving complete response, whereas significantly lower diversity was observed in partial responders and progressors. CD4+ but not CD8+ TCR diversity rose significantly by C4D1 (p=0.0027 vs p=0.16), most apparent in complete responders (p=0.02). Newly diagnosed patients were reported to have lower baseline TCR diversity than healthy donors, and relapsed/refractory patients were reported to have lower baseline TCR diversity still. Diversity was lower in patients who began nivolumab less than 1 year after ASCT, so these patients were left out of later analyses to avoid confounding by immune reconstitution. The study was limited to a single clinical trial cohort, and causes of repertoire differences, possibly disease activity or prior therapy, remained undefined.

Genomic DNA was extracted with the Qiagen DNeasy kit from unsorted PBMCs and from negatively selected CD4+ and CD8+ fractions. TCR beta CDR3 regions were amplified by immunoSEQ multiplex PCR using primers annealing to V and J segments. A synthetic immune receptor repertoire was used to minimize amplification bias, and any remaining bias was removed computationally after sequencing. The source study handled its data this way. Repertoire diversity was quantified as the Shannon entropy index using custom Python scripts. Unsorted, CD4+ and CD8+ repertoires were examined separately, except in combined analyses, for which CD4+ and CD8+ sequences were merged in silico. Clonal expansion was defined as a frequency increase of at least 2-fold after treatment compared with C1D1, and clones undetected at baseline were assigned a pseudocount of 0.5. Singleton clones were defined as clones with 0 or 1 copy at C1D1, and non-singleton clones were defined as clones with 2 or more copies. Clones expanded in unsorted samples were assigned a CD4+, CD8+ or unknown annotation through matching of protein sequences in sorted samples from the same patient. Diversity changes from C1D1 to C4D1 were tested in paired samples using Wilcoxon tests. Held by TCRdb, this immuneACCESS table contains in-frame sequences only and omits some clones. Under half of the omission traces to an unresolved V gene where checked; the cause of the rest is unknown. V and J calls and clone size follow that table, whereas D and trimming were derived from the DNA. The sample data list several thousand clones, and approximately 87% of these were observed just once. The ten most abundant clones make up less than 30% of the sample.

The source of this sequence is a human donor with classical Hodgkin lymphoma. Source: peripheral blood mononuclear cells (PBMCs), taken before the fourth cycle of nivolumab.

The CDR3 protein sequence reads: CASSHRESYNEQFF. The bases read TGTGCCAGTAGTCACCGGGAATCTTACAATGAGCAGTTCTTC. This sequence uses TRBV19 and TRBJ2-1; the D segment could be TRBD2, given 5 matching bases. V is pared back by 5 bases and J by 4 bases, with 12 bases lying between the germline termini. The germline V gene (reference sequence) sets CDR1 to LNHDA and CDR2 to SQIVND. The CDR3 measures 14 amino acids from cysteine to phenylalanine. Only the CDR3 DNA stays, 42 bases, in frame from base 1. Beyond the CDR3, the reference TRBV19 and TRBJ2-1 genes provide the residues; the full variable domain reads: DGGITQSPKYLFRKEGQNVTLSCEQNLNHDAMYWYRQDPGQGLRLIYYSQIVNDFQKGDIAEGYSVSREKKESFPLTVTSAQKNPTAFYLCASSHRESYNEQFFGPGTRLTVL.